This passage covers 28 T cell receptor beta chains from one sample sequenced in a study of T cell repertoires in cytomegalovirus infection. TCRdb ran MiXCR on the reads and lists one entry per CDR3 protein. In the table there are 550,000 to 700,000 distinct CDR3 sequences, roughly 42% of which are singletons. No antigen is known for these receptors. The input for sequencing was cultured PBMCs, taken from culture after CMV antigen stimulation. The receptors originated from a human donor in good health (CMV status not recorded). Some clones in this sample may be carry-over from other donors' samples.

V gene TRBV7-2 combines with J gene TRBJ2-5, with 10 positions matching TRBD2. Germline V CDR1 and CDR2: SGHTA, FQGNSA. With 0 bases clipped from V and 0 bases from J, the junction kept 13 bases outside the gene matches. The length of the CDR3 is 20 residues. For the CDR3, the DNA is TGTGCCAGCAGCTTAGCGGGGTGGGTCCTAGCGGGGGAGTACCAAGAGACCCAGTACTTC. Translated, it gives CASSLAGWVLAGEYQETQYF.

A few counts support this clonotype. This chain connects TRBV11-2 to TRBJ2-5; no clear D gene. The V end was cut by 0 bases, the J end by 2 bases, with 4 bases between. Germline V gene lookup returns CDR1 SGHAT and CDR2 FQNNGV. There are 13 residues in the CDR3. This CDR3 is CASSLDLQETQYF. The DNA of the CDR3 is TGTGCCAGCAGCTTAGACCTGCAAGAGACCCAGTACTTC.

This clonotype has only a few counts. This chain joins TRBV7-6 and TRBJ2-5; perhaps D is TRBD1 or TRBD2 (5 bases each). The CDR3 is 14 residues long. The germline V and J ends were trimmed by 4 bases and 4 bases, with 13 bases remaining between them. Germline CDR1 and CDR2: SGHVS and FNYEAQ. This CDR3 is CASSWTGTGETQYF. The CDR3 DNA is TGTGCCAGCAGCTGGACCGGGACCGGAGAGACCCAGTACTTC.

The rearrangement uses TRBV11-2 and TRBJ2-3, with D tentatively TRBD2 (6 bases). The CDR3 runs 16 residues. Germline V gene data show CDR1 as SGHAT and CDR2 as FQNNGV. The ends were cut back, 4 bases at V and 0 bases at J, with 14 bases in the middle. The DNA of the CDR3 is TGTGCCAGCAGCTCAGGAGCCGGGACTAGCACAGATACGCAGTATTTT. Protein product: CASSSGAGTSTDTQYF.

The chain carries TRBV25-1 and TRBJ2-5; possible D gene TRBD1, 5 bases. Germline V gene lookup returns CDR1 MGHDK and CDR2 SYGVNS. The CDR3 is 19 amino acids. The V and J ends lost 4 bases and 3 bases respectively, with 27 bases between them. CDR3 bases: TGTGCCAGCAGTGGGGTCCCTTCTTTGCGAGACAGCACCAAAGAGACCCAGTACTTC. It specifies CASSGVPSLRDSTKETQYF.

The CDR3 sequence: CASSLEGTPTGSPLHF. In DNA form, the CDR3 reads TGCGCCAGCAGCTTGGAGGGGACCCCAACGGGTTCACCCCTCCACTTT. The J gene is TRBJ1-6, the V gene TRBV5-1; tentative D call: TRBD1 (5 bases). The CDR3 totals 16 residues. Trimming cost V 0 bases and J 9 bases, with 16 bases left between them. In germline, CDR1 is SGHRS, CDR2 YFSETQ. The full variable domain, rest sourced from reference TRBV5-1 and TRBJ1-6, is KAGVTQTPRYLIKTRGQQVTLSCSPISGHRSVSWYQQTPGQGLQFLFEYFSETQRNKGNFPGRFSGRQFSNSRSEMNVSTLELGDSALYLCASSLEGTPTGSPLHFGNGTRLTVT.

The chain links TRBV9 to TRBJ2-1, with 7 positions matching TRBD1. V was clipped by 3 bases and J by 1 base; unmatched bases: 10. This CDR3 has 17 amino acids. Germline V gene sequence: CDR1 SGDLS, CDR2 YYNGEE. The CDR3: CASSDHPGQQSYNEQFF. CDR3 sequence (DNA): TGTGCCAGCAGCGACCACCCGGGACAGCAGTCCTACAATGAGCAGTTCTTC.

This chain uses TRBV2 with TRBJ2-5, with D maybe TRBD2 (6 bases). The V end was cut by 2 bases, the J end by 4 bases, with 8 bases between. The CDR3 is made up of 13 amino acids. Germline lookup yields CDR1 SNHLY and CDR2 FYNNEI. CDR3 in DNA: TGTGCCAGCAGTGAATTGCGGGGAGAGACCCAGTACTTC. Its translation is CASSELRGETQYF.

The DNA for the CDR3 is TGTGCCAGCAGAACCAGGGCTCGCGAAAAACTGTTTTTT. Translated: CASRTRAREKLFF. The V call is TRBV2, the J call TRBJ1-4, with D perhaps TRBD1 (5 bases). CDR1 is SNHLY, CDR2 FYNNEI, per germline. V lost 6 bases and J 8 bases, leaving 13 bases between the germline ends. This CDR3 has 13 residues.

The CDR3 nucleotides read TGCGCCAGCAGTCCCGGGGACGAACAAGAGACCCAGTACTTC. Amino acids: CASSPGDEQETQYF. The chain has TRBV5-1 and TRBJ2-5; D is possibly TRBD1 or TRBD2 (5 bases each). Germline V lookup: CDR1 SGHRS, CDR2 YFSETQ. This CDR3 is 14 amino acids long. V lost 5 bases and J lost 2, with 13 bases in between.

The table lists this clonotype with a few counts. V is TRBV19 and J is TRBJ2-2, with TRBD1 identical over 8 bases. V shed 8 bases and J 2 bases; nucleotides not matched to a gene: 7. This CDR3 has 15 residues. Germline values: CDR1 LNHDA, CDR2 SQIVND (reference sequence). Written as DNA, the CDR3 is TGTGCCAGTGAAACGACAGGGGTCAACACCGGGGAGCTGTTTTTT. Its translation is CASETTGVNTGELFF.

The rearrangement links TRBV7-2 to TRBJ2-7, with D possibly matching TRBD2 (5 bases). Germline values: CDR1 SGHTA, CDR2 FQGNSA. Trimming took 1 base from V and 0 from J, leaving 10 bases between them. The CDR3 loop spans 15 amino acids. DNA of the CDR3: TGTGCCAGCAGCTTAGTACCGGGGAACTCCTACGAGCAGTACTTC. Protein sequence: CASSLVPGNSYEQYF.

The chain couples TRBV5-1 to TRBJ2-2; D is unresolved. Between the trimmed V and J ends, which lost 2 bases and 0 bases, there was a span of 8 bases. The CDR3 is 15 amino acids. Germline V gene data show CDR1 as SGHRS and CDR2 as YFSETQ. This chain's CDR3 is CASSFSHANTGELFF. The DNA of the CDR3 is TGCGCCAGCAGCTTTTCTCACGCGAACACCGGGGAGCTGTTTTTT.

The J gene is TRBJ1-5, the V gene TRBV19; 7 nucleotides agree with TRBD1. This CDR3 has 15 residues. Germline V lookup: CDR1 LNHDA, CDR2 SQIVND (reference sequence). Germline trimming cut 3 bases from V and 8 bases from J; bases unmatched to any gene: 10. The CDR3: CASSIAWDSSKPQHF. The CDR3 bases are TGTGCCAGTAGTATTGCCTGGGACAGCTCGAAGCCCCAGCATTTT.

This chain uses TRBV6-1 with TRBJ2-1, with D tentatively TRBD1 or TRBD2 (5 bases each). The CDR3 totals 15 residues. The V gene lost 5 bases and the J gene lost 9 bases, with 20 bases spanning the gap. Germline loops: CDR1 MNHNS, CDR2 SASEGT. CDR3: CASSSRDVFVTEQFF. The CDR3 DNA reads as TGTGCCAGCAGTTCCCGGGACGTATTTGTTACTGAGCAGTTCTTC.

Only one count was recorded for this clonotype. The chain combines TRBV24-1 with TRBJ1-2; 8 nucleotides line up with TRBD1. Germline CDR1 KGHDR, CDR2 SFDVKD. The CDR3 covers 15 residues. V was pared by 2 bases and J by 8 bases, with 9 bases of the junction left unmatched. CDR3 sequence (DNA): TGTGCCACCAGTGATTCAGGACAGGGTTTCGGCGGCTACACCTTC. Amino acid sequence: CATSDSGQGFGGYTF.

This CDR3 is CASSPWWRHNEQFF. The CDR3 bases are TGTGCCAGCAGCCCCTGGTGGAGACACAATGAGCAGTTCTTC. The chain is built from TRBV7-8 and TRBJ2-1, with D hard to call. Trimming removed 5 bases at V and 5 bases at J, with 13 bases between. From germline, CDR1 is SGHVS and CDR2 FQNEAQ. CDR3 length equals 14 residues.

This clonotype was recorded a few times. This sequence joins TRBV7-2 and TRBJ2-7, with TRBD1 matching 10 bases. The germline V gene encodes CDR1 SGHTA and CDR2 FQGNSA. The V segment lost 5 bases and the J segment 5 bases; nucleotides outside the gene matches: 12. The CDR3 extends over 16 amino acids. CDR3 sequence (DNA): TGTGCCAGCAGCGATCGACCGGGACAGGGGTCCGACGAGCAGTACTTC. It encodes CASSDRPGQGSDEQYF.

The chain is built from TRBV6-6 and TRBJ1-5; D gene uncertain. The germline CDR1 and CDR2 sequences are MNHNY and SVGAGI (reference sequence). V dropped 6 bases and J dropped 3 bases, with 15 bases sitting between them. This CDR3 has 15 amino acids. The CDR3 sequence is CASSLYRGTNQPQHF. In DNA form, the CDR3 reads TGTGCCAGCAGCCTTTATAGAGGAACCAATCAGCCCCAGCATTTT.

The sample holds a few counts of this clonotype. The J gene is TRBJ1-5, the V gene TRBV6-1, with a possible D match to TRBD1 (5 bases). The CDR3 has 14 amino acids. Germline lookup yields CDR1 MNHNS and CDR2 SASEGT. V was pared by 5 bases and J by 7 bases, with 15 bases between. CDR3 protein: CASSLRQSPQPQHF. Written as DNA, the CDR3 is TGTGCCAGCAGTCTTAGACAGTCCCCCCAGCCCCAGCATTTT.

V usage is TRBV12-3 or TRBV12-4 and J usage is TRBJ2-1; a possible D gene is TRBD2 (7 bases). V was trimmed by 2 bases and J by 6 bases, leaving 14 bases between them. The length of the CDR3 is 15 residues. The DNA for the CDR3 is TGTGCCAGCAGTTTATTTAGGGGGGGCGTCAATGAGCAGTTCTTC. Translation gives CASSLFRGGVNEQFF.

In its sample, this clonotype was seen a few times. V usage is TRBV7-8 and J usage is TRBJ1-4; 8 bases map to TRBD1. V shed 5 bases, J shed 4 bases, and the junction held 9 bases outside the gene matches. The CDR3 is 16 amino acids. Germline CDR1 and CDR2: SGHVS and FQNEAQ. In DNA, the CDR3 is TGTGCCAGCAGCGCAAACCGGGACAGGCGTAATGAAAAACTGTTTTTT. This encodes CASSANRDRRNEKLFF.

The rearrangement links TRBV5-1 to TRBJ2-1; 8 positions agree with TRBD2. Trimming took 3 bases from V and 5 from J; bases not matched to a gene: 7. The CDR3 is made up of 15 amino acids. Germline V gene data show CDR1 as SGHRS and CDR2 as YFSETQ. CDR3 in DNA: TGCGCCAGCAGCTACGGTCCGGGAGGGGACAATGAGCAGTTCTTC. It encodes CASSYGPGGDNEQFF.

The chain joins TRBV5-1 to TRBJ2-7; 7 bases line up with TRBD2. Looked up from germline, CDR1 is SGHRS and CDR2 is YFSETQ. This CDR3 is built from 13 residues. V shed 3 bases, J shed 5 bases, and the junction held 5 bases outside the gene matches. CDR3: CASSSGTTNEQYF. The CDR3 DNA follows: TGCGCCAGCAGCTCCGGGACTACAAACGAGCAGTACTTC.

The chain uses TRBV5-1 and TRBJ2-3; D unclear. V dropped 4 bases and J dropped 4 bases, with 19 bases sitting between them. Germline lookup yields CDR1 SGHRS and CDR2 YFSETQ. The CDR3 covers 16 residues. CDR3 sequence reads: CASSSMRGQPADTQYF. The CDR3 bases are TGCGCCAGCAGCAGTATGAGAGGTCAGCCAGCAGATACGCAGTATTTT.

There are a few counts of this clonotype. The CDR3 loop reads CASSFRGGSPLHF. The CDR3 DNA follows: TGTGCCAGCAGCTTCCGGGGAGGTTCACCCCTCCACTTT. The V call is TRBV7-2, the J call TRBJ1-6; D unclear. Trimming took off 3 bases at V and 9 bases at J, with 9 bases between the two ends. The CDR3 consists of 13 residues. Germline V CDR1 and CDR2: SGHTA, FQGNSA.

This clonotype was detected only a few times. The CDR3 DNA reads as TGCAGTGCTAGATTCCAGCCGGATGAGCAGTTCTTC. Protein: CSARFQPDEQFF. The chain joins TRBV20-1 to TRBJ2-1, with D uncertain. This CDR3 contains 12 residues. The germline V and J ends were trimmed by 2 bases and 8 bases, with 10 bases remaining between them. The germline CDR1 and CDR2 sequences are DFQATT and SNEGSKA (reference sequence).

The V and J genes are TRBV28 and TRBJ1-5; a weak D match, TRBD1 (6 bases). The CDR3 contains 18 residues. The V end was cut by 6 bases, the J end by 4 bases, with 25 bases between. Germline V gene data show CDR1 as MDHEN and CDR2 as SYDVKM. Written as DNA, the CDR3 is TGTGCCAGCAGCTCCCCTATCAACAGGGTCGGGGGAAATCAGCCCCAGCATTTT. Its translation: CASSSPINRVGGNQPQHF.